Sequencing of this T cell receptor beta chain was carried out in a study of beta chain features in type 1 diabetes. In the study overall: Age, gender and cell yields were alike across patients and healthy donors. Analysis included roughly 100 million sorted cells drawn from all samples. Overall study findings and caveats: Among type 1 diabetes patients, VDJ junctions had fewer insertions and more deletions. Moderate yet significant TCRB CDR3 shortening was seen in Type 1 diabetes patients in all four CD4+ subsets.

A sort by CD45RO/CCR7/CD25/CD127/CD95/CD27 yielded CD4+ naive, central memory, regulatory and stem cell-like memory cells. Expressed TCRB transcripts were sequenced because the entire RNA isolate underwent reverse transcription. Generated by immunoSEQ multiplex PCR, the TCRdb table keeps only in-frame clones and is missing some. Among about 140,000 clones listed, around 13% were seen once. With respect to this clone: Its antigen is not known.

The specimen was central memory CD4+ T cells from blood. The TCR comes from a man between 18 and 29 years old with type 1 diabetes.

The CDR3 here is CASSPRLAGGTDTQYF. The CDR3 DNA reads TGTGCCAGCAGCCCGCGACTAGCGGGGGGCACAGATACGCAGTATTTT. This chain joins TRBV7-2 and TRBJ2-3, with 12 bases aligning to TRBD2. The CDR3 extends over 16 amino acids. Germline V gene data show CDR1 as SGHTA and CDR2 as FQGNSA. The ends lost 5 bases at V and 1 base at J; junction bases unmatched: 4.